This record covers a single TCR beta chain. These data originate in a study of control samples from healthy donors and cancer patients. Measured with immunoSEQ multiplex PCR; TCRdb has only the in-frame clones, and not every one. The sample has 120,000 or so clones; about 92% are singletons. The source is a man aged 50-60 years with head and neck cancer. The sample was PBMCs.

CDR3 DNA: TGTGCCAGCAGTGGGACACGCTGGGCTTTCTTT. Translating it yields CASSGTRWAFF. The chain couples TRBV2 to TRBJ1-1, with D possibly TRBD1 on 5 matching bases. Germline V gives CDR1 SNHLY, CDR2 FYNNEI. CDR3 size: 11 residues. Trimming took 4 bases from V and 11 from J, leaving 11 bases between them.